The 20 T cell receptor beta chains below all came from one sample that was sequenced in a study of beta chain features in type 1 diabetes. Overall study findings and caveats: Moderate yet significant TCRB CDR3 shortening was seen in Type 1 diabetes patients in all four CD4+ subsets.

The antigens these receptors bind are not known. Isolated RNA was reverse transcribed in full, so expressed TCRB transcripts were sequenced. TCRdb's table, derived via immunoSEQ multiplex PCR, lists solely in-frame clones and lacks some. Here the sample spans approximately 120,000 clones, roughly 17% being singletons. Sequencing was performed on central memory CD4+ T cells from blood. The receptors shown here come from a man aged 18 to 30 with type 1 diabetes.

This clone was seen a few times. The CDR3 nucleotides read TGTGCCAGCAGCCAAGTGCCGGGGACACCGCAGTACTTC. Translation: CASSQVPGTPQYF. The chain recombines TRBV14 with TRBJ2-7, with D maybe TRBD1 (6 bases). The V gene lost 1 base and the J gene lost 9 bases, with 13 bases spanning the gap. Germline-derived CDR1 and CDR2 are SGHDN and FVKESK. This CDR3 is 13 amino acids long.

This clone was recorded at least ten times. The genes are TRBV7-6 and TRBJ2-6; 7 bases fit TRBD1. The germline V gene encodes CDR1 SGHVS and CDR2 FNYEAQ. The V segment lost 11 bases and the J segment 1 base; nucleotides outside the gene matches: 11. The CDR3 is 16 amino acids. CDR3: CAVVRTGLSGANVLTF. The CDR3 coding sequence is TGTGCCGTCGTGAGGACAGGCCTTTCTGGGGCCAACGTCCTGACTTTC.

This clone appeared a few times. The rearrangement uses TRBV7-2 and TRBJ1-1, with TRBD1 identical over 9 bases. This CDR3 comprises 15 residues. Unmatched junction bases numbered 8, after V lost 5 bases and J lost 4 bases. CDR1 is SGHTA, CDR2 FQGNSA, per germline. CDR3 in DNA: TGTGCCAGCAGCGGGGGGACAGGGTCGAGCACTGAAGCTTTCTTT. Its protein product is CASSGGTGSSTEAFF.

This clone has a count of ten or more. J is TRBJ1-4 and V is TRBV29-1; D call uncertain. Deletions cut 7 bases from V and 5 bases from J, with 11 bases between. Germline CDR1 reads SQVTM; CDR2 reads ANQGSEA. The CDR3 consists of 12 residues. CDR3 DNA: TGCAGCGCCGGATGGAGCAATGAAAAACTGTTTTTT. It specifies CSAGWSNEKLFF.

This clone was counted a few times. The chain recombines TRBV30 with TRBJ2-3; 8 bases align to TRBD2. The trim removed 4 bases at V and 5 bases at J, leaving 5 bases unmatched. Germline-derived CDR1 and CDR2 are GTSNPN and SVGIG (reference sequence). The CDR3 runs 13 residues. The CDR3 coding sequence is TGTGCCTGGACAAAGCGGGAGAGAGATACGCAGTATTTT. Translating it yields CAWTKRERDTQYF.

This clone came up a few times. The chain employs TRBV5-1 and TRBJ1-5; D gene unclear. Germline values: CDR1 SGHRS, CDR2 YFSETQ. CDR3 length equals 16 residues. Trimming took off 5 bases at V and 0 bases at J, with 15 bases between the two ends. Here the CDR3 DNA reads TGCGCCAGCAGAGAAGGGCCGACGGATAGCAATCAGCCCCAGCATTTT. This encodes CASREGPTDSNQPQHF.

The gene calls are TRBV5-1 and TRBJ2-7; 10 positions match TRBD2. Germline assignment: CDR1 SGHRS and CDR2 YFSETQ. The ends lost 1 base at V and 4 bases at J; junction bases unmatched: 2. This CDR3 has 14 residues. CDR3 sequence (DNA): TGCGCCAGCAGCTTGACAGCGGGAGGGTACGAGCAGTACTTC. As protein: CASSLTAGGYEQYF.

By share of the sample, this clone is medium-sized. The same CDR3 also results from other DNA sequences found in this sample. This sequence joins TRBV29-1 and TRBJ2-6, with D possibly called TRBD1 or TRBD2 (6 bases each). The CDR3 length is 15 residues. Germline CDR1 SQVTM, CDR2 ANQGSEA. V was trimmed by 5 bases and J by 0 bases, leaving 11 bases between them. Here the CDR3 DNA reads TGCAGCGTTCCGGGGGCGACCTCTGGGGCCAACGTCCTGACTTTC. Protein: CSVPGATSGANVLTF. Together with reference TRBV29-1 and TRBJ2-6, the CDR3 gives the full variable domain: SAVISQKPSRDICQRGTSLTIQCQVDSQVTMMFWYRQQPGQSLTLIATANQGSEATYESGFVIDKFPISRPNLTFSTLTVSNMSPEDSSIYLCSVPGATSGANVLTFGAGSRLTVL.

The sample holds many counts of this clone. The CDR3 DNA reads TGTGCCAGCAGACTTACAGGGATTCAGCCCCAGCATTTT. It specifies CASRLTGIQPQHF. The chain uses TRBV2 and TRBJ1-5; D is possibly TRBD1 (6 bases). Trimming took 6 bases from V and 6 from J, leaving 12 bases between them. This CDR3 has 13 amino acids. The V gene's germline CDR1 is SNHLY and CDR2 FYNNEI.

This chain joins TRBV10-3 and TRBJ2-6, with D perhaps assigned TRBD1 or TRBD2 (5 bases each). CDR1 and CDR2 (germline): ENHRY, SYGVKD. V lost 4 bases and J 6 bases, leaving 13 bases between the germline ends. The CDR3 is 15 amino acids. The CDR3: CAISAGAASANVLTF. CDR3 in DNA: TGTGCCATCAGTGCCGGGGCGGCCTCGGCCAACGTCCTGACTTTC.

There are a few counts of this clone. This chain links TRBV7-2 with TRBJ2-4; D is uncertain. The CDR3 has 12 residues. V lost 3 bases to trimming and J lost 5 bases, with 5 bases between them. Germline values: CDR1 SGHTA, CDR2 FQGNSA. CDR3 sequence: CASSLFENIQYF. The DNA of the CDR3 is TGTGCCAGCAGCTTGTTCGAAAACATTCAGTACTTC. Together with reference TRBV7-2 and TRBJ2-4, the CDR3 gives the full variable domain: GAGVSQSPSNKVTEKGKDVELRCDPISGHTALYWYRQSLGQGLEFLIYFQGNSAPDKSGLPSDRFSAERTGGSVSTLTIQRTQQEDSAVYLCASSLFENIQYFGAGTRLSVL.

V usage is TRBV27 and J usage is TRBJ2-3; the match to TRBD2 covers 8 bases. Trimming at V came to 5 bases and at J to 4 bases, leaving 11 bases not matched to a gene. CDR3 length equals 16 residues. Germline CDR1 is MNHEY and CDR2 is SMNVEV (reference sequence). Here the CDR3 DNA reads TGTGCCAGCAGTCACCGACTCGGGGGGGGCGCAGATACGCAGTATTTT. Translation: CASSHRLGGGADTQYF.

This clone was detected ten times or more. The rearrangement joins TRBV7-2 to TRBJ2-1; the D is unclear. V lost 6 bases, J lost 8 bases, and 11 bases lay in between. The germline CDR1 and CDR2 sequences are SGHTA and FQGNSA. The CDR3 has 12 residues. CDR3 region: CASRTWSDEQFF. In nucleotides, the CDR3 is TGTGCCAGCAGGACGTGGAGCGATGAGCAGTTCTTC.

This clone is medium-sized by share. The CDR3 DNA reads as TGTGCCAGCAGTTCGGACATCTACGAGCAGTACTTC. Its protein product is CASSSDIYEQYF. The chain carries TRBV2 and TRBJ2-7; weak D call: TRBD1 (5 bases). V was cut by 5 bases and J by 3 bases, with 8 bases left in between. The length of the CDR3 is 12 residues. Germline assignment: CDR1 SNHLY and CDR2 FYNNEI.

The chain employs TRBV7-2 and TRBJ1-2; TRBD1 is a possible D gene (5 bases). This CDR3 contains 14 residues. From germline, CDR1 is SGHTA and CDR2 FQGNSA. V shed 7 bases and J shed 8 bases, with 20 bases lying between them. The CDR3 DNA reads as TGTGCCAGCACCCCGGGGGTTGGGATTATCGGCTACACCTTC. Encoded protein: CASTPGVGIIGYTF.

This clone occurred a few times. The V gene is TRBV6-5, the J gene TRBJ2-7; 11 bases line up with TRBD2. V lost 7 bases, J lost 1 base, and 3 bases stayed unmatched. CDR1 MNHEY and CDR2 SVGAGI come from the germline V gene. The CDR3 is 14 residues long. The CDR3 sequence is CASIRLAGSYEQYF. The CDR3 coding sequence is TGTGCCAGCATTAGACTAGCGGGGTCCTACGAGCAGTACTTC.

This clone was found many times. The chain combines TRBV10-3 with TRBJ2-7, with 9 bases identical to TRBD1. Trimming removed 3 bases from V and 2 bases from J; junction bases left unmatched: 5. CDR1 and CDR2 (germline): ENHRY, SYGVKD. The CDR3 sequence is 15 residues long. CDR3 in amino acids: CAISDPGTGTYEQYF. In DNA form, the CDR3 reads TGTGCCATCAGTGACCCCGGGACAGGGACCTACGAGCAGTACTTC.

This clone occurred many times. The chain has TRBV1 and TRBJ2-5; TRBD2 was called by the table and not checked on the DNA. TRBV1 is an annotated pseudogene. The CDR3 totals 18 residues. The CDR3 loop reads CTSSQVTSGRAGGETQYF. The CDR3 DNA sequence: TGCACCAGCAGCCAAGTTACTAGCGGGAGGGCCGGAGGGGAGACCCAGTACTTC.

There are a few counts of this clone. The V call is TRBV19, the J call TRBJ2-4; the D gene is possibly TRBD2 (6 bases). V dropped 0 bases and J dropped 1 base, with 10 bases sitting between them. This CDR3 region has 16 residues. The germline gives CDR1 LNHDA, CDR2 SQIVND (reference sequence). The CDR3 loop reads CASSIEAAGAKNIQYF. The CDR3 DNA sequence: TGTGCCAGTAGTATAGAAGCGGCGGGGGCCAAAAACATTCAGTACTTC.

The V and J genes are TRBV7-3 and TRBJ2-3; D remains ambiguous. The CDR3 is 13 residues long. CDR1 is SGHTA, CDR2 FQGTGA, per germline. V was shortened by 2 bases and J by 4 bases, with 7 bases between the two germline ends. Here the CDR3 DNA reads TGTGCCAGCAGCTTATCAGTACCAGATACGCAGTATTTT. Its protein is CASSLSVPDTQYF.